The source of this T cell receptor beta chain is a study of post-analysis software for immune sequencing data. Tagging with unique molecular identifiers was a feature of the TCR beta cDNA libraries. Each CDR3 protein is one row after TCRdb ran MiXCR on the PCR reads. This table has under 200,000 distinct CDR3 sequences, about 37% appearing once. This CDR3 has 13 residues. Germline assignment: CDR1 SGHAT and CDR2 FQNNGV. Trimming stripped 5 bases from V and 4 bases from J, with 9 bases between. This sequence originates from a girl aged 5 to 17 with multiple sclerosis. The V gene is TRBV11-2, the J gene TRBJ1-5; D unclear. Specimen: blood, collected after autologous hematopoietic stem cell transplantation. Here the CDR3 DNA reads TGTGCCAGCAGCGGCGGACCGAATCAGCCCCAGCATTTT. It translates to CASSGGPNQPQHF.